This TCR beta chain was retrieved from a study of cytomegalovirus exposure and HLA in healthy donors. Across the study: There were 117 million unique TCR beta sequences, drawn from approximately 180 million T cells, in an earlier analysis.

Use of 60 Vbeta and 13 Jbeta primers characterized the PCR. Data came from immunoSEQ multiplex PCR; TCRdb stores just in-frame clones and leaves some out. The sample holds about 160,000 clones, roughly 78% seen once. The V end was cut by 0 bases, the J end by 4 bases, with 12 bases between. The V gene's germline CDR1 is GTSNPN and CDR2 SVGIG (reference sequence). The length of the CDR3 is 14 residues. This chain joins TRBV30 and TRBJ1-2; D may be TRBD1 (5 bases). Specimen: PBMCs. The origin of this receptor is a man in his forties in good health and CMV-seropositive. CDR3 coding DNA: TGTGCCTGGAGTGTCGGGGGAATTGGCTATGGCTACACCTTC. Amino acids: CAWSVGGIGYGYTF.